One TCR beta chain is described in this entry. Antigen unknown. The junction does not match germline at one end; this may be a read error. Other nucleotide sequences from this sample produce the same CDR3. The entry originates in a study of cytomegalovirus exposure and HLA in healthy donors. Germline-derived CDR1 and CDR2 are SEHNR and FQNEAQ (reference sequence). The CDR3 length is 15 residues. The PCR employed 60 Vbeta primers together with 13 Jbeta primers. Some clones are missing from TCRdb's copy, which holds only in-frame ones; the method was immunoSEQ multiplex PCR. The sample lists approximately 97,000 clones, around 57% occurring once. Study-wide results and caveats: A highly shared variant cluster was judged a likely technical artifact. CMV serostatus was the sole immune exposure information available.

The chain is built from TRBV7-9 and TRBJ2-5; 7 bases match TRBD2. This sequence originates from a human donor in good health. Sequencing was performed on PBMCs. CDR3 sequence: CASSSAAGEGETQYF. In DNA form, the CDR3 reads TGTGCGAGCAGTTCTGCGGCGGGAGAGGGCGAGACCCAGTACTTC.